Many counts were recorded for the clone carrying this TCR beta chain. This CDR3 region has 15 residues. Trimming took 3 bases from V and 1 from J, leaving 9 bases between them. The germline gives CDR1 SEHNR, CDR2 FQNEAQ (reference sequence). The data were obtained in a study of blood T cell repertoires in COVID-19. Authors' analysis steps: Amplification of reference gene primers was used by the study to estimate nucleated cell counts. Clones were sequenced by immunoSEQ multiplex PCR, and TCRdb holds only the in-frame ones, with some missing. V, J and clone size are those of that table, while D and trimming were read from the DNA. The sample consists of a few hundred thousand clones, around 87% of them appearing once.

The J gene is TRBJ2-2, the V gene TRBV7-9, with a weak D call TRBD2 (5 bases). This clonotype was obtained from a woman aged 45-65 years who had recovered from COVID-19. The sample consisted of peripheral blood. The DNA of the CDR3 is TGTGCCAGCAGCTTTGGCGGACTGAACACCGGGGAGCTGTTTTTT. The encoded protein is CASSFGGLNTGELFF.